This is a list of T cell receptor beta chains from one sample in a study of T cell responses to AZD1222 COVID-19 vaccine. Profiling relied on immunoSEQ multiplex PCR, and the TCRdb table lists in-frame clones only, not all of them. The sample carries over 70,000 clones, about 74% recorded once. This material consisted of peripheral blood, taken 28 days after the second dose of the MenACWY control vaccine. These receptors came from an adult who received the MenACWY meningococcal vaccine as a control. The CDR3 runs from the conserved cysteine through the conserved F or W. D genes are given only for firm matches. Only some rows state a clone size, as once, few, many or a class for expanded clones.

j_call	v_call	clone_size	cdr3_length	d_call	cdr3_nt	cdr3_aa
TRBJ2-1	TRBV30	once	15	TRBD2	TGTGCCTGGGCGGGGGGGCCTAGCTCCTACAATGAGCAGTTCTTC	CAWAGGPSSYNEQFF
TRBJ2-7	TRBV7-2	NA	14	TRBD2	TGTGCCAGCAGCCCGAGAGCGGGGGCCTACGAGCAGTACTTC	CASSPRAGAYEQYF
TRBJ1-4	TRBV14	NA	14	NA	TGTGCCAGCAGGAGGACGGCAACTAATGAAAAACTGTTTTTT	CASRRTATNEKLFF
TRBJ1-4	TRBV12-3/TRBV12-4	NA	13	NA	TGTGCCAGCAGGGGGAGGTCGAACGAAAAACTGTTTTTT	CASRGRSNEKLFF
TRBJ2-1	TRBV9	NA	16	NA	TGTGCCAGCAGCGTCGGGGGCGGGGGAACCTACAATGAGCAGTTCTTC	CASSVGGGGTYNEQFF
TRBJ2-2	TRBV3-1/TRBV3-2	NA	14	NA	TGTGCCAGCAGCCAAAGGCAGGGGACCGGGGAGCTGTTTTTT	CASSQRQGTGELFF
TRBJ2-1	TRBV29-1	NA	14	TRBD2	TGCAGCGTTGTAGGGCGGGAGGCCTACAATGAGCAGTTCTTC	CSVVGREAYNEQFF
TRBJ2-7	TRBV10-3	NA	15	NA	TGTGCCATCAGTGACCTCTCGGGTAGGGTAGGCGAGCAGTACTTC	CAISDLSGRVGEQYF
TRBJ1-4	TRBV30	NA	15	NA	TGTGCCTGGAGCAATGGTTTAACGCGGGCCGAAAAACTGTTTTTT	CAWSNGLTRAEKLFF
TRBJ2-7	TRBV5-1	NA	14	NA	TGCGCCAGCAGCTTGGTCAGGTATGGCCACGAGCAGTACTTC	CASSLVRYGHEQYF
TRBJ1-2	TRBV4-3	NA	14	NA	TGCGCCAGCAGCCCCCAGACTGCTAACTATGGCTACACCTTC	CASSPQTANYGYTF
TRBJ2-1	TRBV5-1	NA	15	NA	TGCGCCAGCAGCTTGAACACCCCTTCCTACAGTGAGCAGTTCTTC	CASSLNTPSYSEQFF
TRBJ1-1	TRBV6-5	medium-sized	14	NA	TGTGCCAGCAGTTACTCTACCGCTGACACTGAAGCTTTCTTT	CASSYSTADTEAFF
TRBJ2-2	TRBV14	NA	15	TRBD1	TGTGCCAGCAGCCCAGGACAGGGGGGGACCGGGGAGCTGTTTTTT	CASSPGQGGTGELFF
TRBJ2-5	TRBV2	NA	13	NA	TGTGCCAGCACCATCCAAGGGAAGGGGACCCAGTACTTC	CASTIQGKGTQYF
TRBJ2-2	TRBV3-1/TRBV3-2	NA	12	NA	TGTGCCAGCAGCCAAAACACCGGGGAGCTGTTTTTT	CASSQNTGELFF
TRBJ2-1	TRBV6-6	NA	15	NA	TGTGCCAGCAGCCGGACTCAGAGCTCCTACAATGAGCAGTTCTTC	CASSRTQSSYNEQFF
TRBJ2-1	TRBV7-3	few	15	TRBD2	TGTGCCAGCAGCTCGACTAGCGGGAGTAACAATGAGCAGTTCTTC	CASSSTSGSNNEQFF
TRBJ2-3	TRBV2	many	13	NA	TGTGCCAGCTTAGACGGGACCGGAGATACGCAGTATTTT	CASLDGTGDTQYF
TRBJ2-2	TRBV6-5	few	14	NA	TGTGCCGTCAAGGGGGACCCTAACACCGGGGAGCTGTTTTTT	CAVKGDPNTGELFF
TRBJ2-3	TRBV12-5	NA	14	TRBD2	TGTGCTAGTGCCCCCAGCGGGGCCACAGATACGCAGTATTTT	CASAPSGATDTQYF
TRBJ2-3	TRBV5-1	few	16	NA	TGCGCCAGCAGCTTCGGGTCTTCTGCCCCCACAGATACGCAGTATTTT	CASSFGSSAPTDTQYF
TRBJ2-1	TRBV28	NA	14	TRBD1	TGCGCCAGCCGGGGACAGGGAAACCCCAATGAGCAGTTCTTC	CASRGQGNPNEQFF
TRBJ2-1	TRBV9	NA	14	NA	TGTGCCAGCAGCCCGAACGACCTCGGAAATGAGCAGTTCTTC	CASSPNDLGNEQFF
TRBJ2-2	TRBV7-9	NA	14	TRBD1	TGTGCCAGCACCCAACAGGGGGTCACCGGGGAGCTGTTTTTT	CASTQQGVTGELFF
TRBJ1-1	TRBV12-3/TRBV12-4	few	11	NA	TGTGCCAGCAGTCCCGCAGGGGAGGCTTTCTTT	CASSPAGEAFF
TRBJ2-2	TRBV29-1	few	11	NA	TGCAGCGTTTTGGACACCGGGGAGCTGTTTTTT	CSVLDTGELFF
TRBJ2-5	TRBV12-3/TRBV12-4	NA	13	TRBD1	TGTGCCAGCAGCCCCAGGGGGCTAGAGACCCAGTACTTC	CASSPRGLETQYF
TRBJ2-2	TRBV29-1	NA	13	NA	TGCAGCGTTGGTTGGGGGAACACCGGGGAGCTGTTTTTT	CSVGWGNTGELFF
TRBJ1-1	TRBV21-1	NA	15	NA	TGTGCCAGCAGCAAAGCTAGACAAGTGAACACTGAAGCTTTCTTT	CASSKARQVNTEAFF
TRBJ2-5	TRBV30	NA	16	NA	TGTGCCTGGAGTGGATTGGGGGCGCGCCTGGGAGAGACCCAGTACTTC	CAWSGLGARLGETQYF
TRBJ2-1	TRBV5-1	NA	15	NA	TGCGCCAGCAGCTTGGGACTCCCCCCGATGGGTGAGCAGTTCTTC	CASSLGLPPMGEQFF
TRBJ1-1	TRBV7-8	NA	13	NA	TGTGCCAGCAGCTTACAAGAGGGAACTGAAGCTTTCTTT	CASSLQEGTEAFF